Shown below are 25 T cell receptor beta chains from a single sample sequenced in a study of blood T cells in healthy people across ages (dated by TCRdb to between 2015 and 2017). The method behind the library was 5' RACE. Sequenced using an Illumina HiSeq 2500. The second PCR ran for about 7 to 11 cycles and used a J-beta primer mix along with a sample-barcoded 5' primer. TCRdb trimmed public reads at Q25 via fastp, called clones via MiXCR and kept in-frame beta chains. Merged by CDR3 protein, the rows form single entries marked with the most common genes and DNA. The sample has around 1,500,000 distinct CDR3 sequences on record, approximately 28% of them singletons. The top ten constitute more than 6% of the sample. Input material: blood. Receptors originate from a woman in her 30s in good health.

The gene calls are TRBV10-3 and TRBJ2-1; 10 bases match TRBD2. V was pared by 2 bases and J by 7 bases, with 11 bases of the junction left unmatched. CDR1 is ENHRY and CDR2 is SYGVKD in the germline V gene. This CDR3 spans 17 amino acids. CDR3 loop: CAISERASGGSVNEQFF. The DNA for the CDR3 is TGTGCCATCAGTGAGAGGGCTAGCGGGGGATCGGTGAATGAGCAGTTCTTC.

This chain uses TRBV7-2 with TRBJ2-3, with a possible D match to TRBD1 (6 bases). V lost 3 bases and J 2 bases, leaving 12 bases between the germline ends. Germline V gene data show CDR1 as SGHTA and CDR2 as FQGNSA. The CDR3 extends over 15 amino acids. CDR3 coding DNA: TGTGCCAGCAGCTTCCAGGGGTTCTTCACAGATACGCAGTATTTT. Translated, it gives CASSFQGFFTDTQYF.

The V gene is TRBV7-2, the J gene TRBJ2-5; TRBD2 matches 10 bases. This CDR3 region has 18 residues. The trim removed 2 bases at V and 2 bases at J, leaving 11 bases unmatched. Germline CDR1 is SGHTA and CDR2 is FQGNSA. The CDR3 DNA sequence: TGTGCCAGCAGCTTAACCGTATTACTAGCGGGATCTCAAGAGACCCAGTACTTC. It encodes CASSLTVLLAGSQETQYF.

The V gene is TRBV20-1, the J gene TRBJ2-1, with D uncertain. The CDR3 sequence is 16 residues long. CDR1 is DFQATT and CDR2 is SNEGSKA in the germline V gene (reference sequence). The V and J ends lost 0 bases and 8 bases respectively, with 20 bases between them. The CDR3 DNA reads TGCAGTGCTAGAGACATGCTCACCGTGTTCGGCGATGAGCAGTTCTTC. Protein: CSARDMLTVFGDEQFF.

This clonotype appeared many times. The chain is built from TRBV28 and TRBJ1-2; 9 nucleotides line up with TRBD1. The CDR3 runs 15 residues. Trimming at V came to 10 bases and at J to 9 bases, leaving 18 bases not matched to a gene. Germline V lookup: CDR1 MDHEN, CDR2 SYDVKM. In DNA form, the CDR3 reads TGTGCCACTATGGCGTTAGGGGGACAGGGTGATCGCTACACCTTC. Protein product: CATMALGGQGDRYTF.

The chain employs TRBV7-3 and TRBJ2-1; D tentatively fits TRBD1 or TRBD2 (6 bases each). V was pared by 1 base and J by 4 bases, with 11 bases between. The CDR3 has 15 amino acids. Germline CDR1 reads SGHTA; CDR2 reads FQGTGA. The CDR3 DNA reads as TGTGCCAGCAGCTTAAAAGGGGGGTTATACAATGAGCAGTTCTTC. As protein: CASSLKGGLYNEQFF.

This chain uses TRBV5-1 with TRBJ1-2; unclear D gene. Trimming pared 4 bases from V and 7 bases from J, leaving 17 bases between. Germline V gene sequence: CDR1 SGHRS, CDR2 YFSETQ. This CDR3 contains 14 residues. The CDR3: CASSEPRASRGYTF. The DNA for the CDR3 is TGCGCCAGCAGCGAACCCCGGGCCTCCCGTGGCTACACCTTC. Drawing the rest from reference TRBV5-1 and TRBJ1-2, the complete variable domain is KAGVTQTPRYLIKTRGQQVTLSCSPISGHRSVSWYQQTPGQGLQFLFEYFSETQRNKGNFPGRFSGRQFSNSRSEMNVSTLELGDSALYLCASSEPRASRGYTFGSGTRLTVV.

The CDR3 here is CASGDRGPVGYEQYF. CDR3 DNA: TGTGCCAGCGGGGACAGGGGGCCCGTCGGGTACGAGCAGTACTTC. The J gene is TRBJ2-7, the V gene TRBV2; 12 positions agree with TRBD1. This CDR3 region has 15 residues. From germline, CDR1 is SNHLY and CDR2 FYNNEI. V lost 8 bases and J lost 4; bases outside the gene matches: 9.

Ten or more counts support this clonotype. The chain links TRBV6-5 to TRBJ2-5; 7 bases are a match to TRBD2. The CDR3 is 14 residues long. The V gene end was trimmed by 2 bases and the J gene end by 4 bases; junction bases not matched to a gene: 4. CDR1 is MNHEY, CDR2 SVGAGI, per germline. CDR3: CASSYSGTTETQYF. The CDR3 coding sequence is TGTGCCAGCAGTTACAGTGGGACTACAGAGACCCAGTACTTC.

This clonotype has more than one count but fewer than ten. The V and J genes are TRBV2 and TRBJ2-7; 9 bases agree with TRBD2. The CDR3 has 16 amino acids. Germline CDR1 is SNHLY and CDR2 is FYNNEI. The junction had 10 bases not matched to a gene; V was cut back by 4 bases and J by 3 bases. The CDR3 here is CASSGVRGRAGYEQYF. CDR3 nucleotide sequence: TGTGCCAGCAGTGGAGTCCGCGGGAGGGCTGGCTACGAGCAGTACTTC.

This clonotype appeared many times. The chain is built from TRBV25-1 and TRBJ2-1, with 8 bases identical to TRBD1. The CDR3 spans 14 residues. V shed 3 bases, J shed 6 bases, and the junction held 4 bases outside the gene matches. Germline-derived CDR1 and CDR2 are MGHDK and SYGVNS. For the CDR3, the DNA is TGTGCCAGCAGTGAGACAGGGGAAATCAATGAGCAGTTCTTC. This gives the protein CASSETGEINEQFF.

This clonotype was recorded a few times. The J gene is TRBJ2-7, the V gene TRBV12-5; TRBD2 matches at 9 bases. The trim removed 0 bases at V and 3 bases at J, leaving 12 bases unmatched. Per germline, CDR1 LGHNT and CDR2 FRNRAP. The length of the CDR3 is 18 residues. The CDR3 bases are TGTGCTAGTGGTTTGGTACTCCGAGGACTAGCGCCCAACTACGAGCAGTACTTC. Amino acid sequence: CASGLVLRGLAPNYEQYF.

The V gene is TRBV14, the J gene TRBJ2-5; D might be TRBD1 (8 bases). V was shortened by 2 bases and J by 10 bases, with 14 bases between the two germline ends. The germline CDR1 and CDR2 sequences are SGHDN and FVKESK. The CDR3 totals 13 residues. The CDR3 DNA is TGTGCCAGCAGCCAAAACAGGGGGGGTCTCCAGTACTTC. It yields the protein CASSQNRGGLQYF.

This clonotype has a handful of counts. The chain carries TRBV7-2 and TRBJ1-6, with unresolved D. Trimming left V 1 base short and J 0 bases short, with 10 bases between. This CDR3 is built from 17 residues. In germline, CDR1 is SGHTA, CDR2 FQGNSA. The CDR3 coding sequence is TGTGCCAGCAGCTTAGTAGGCGGGAGCTCCTATAATTCACCCCTCCACTTT. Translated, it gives CASSLVGGSSYNSPLHF.

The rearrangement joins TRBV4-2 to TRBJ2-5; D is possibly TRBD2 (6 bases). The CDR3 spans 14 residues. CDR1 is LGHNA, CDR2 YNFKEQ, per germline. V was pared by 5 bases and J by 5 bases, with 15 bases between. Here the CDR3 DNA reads TGTGCCAGCAGCTCTGGCGGGGTCGCGGAGACCCAGTACTTC. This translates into CASSSGGVAETQYF.

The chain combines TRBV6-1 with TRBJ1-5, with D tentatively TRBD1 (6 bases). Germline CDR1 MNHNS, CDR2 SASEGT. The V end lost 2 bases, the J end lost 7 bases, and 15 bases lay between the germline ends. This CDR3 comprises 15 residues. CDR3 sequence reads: CASSEREGVGQPQHF. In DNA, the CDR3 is TGTGCCAGCAGTGAACGCGAGGGGGTTGGGCAGCCCCAGCATTTT.

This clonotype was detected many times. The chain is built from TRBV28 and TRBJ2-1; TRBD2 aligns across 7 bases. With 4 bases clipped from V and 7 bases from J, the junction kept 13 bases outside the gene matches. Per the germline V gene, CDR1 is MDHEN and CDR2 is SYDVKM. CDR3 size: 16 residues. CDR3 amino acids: CASSSRRGWGGNEQFF. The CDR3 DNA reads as TGTGCCAGCAGTTCCCGCCGTGGATGGGGAGGGAATGAGCAGTTCTTC.

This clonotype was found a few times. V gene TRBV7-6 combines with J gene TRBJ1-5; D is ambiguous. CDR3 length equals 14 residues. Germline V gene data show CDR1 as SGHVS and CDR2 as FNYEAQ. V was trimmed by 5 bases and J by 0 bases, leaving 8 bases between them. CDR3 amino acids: CASSPDNSNQPQHF. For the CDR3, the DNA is TGTGCCAGCAGCCCCGACAATAGCAATCAGCCCCAGCATTTT.

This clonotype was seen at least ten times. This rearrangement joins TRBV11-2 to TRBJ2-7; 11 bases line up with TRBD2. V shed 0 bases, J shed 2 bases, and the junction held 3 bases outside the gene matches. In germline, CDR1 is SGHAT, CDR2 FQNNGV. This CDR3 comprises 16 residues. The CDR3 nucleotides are TGTGCCAGCAGCTTAGACATTAGCGGGAGGGCCTACGAGCAGTACTTC. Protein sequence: CASSLDISGRAYEQYF.

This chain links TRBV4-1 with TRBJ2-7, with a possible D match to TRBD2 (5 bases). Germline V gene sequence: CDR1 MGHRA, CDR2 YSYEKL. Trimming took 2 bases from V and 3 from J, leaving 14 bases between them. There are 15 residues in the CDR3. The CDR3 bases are TGCGCCAGCAGCCAACCTACCCACCGGGGCTACGAGCAGTACTTC. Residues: CASSQPTHRGYEQYF.

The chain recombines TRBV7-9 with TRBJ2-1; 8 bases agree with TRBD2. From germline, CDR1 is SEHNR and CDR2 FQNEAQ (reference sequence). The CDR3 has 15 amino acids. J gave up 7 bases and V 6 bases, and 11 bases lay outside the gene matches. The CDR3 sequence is CASRMWREEGNEQFF. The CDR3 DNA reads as TGTGCCAGCAGGATGTGGCGGGAGGAGGGAAATGAGCAGTTCTTC.

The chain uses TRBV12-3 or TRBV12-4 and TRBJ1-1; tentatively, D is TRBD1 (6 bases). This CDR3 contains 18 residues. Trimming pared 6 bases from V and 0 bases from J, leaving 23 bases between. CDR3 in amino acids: CASRHTRGAESMNTEAFF. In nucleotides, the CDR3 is TGTGCCAGCAGACACACCAGGGGCGCGGAGTCGATGAACACTGAAGCTTTCTTT.

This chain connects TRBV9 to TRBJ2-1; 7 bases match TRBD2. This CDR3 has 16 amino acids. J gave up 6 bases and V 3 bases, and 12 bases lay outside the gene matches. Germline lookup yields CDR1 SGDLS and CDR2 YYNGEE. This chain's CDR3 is CASSGSAGTTPNEQFF. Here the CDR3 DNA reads TGTGCCAGCAGCGGGTCAGCGGGGACCACCCCCAATGAGCAGTTCTTC.

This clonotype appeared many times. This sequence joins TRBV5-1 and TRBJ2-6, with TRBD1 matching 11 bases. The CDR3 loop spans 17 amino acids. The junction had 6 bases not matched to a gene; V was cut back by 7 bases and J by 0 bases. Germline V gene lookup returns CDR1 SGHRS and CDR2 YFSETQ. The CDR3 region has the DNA TGCGCCAGCGGACCCGGGACAGGGGGCTCTGGGGCCAACGTCCTGACTTTC. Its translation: CASGPGTGGSGANVLTF.

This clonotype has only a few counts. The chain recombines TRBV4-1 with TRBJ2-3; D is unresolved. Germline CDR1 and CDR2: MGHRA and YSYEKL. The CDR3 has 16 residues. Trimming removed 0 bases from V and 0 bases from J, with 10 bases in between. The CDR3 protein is CASSQDPRISTDTQYF. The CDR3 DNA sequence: TGCGCCAGCAGCCAAGATCCGCGCATTAGCACAGATACGCAGTATTTT.